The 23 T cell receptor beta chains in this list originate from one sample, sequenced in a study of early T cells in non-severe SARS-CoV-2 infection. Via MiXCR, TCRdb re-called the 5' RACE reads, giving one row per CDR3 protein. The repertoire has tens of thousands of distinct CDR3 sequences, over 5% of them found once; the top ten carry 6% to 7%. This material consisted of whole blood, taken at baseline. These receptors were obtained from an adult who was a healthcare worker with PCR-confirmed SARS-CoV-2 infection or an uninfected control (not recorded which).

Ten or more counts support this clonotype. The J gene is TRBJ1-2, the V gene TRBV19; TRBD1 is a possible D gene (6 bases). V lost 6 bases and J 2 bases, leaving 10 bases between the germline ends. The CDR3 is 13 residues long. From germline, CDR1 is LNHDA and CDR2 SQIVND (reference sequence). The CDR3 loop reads CASSPDRNYGYTF. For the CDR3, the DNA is TGTGCCAGTAGCCCCGACAGGAACTATGGCTACACCTTC.

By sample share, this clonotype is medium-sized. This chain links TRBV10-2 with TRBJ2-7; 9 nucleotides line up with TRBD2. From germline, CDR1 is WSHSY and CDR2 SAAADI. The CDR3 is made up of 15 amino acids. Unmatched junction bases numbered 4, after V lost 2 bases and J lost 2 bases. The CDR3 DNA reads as TGCGCCAGCAGTGAGCCTAGCGGGATTCCCTACGAGCAGTACGTC. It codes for CASSEPSGIPYEQYV.

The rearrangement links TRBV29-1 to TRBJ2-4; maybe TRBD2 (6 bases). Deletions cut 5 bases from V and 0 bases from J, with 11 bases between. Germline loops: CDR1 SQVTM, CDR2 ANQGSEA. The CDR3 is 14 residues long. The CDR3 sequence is CSVTSTLAKNIQYF. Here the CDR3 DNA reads TGCAGCGTTACTAGCACCCTAGCCAAAAACATTCAGTACTTC.

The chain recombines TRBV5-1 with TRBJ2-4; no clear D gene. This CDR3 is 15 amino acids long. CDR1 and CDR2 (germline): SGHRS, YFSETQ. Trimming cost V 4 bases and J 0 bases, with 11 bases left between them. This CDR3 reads CASSAQTGAKNIQYF. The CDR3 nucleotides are TGCGCCAGCAGCGCCCAGACGGGAGCCAAAAACATTCAGTACTTC. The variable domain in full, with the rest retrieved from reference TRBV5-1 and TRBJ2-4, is KAGVTQTPRYLIKTRGQQVTLSCSPISGHRSVSWYQQTPGQGLQFLFEYFSETQRNKGNFPGRFSGRQFSNSRSEMNVSTLELGDSALYLCASSAQTGAKNIQYFGAGTRLSVL.

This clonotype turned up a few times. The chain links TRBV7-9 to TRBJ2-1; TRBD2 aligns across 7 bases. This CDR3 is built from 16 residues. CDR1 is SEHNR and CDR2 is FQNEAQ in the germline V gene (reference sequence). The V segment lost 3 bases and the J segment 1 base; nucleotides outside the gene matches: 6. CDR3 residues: CASSLGTTLSYNEQFF. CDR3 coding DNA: TGTGCCAGCAGCTTGGGGACTACCCTATCCTACAATGAGCAGTTCTTC.

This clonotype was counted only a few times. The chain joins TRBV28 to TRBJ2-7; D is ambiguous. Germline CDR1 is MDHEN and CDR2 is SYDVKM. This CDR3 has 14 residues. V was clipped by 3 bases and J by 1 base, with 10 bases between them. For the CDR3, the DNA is TGTGCCAGCAGTTTCCCTACACTGTCCTACGAGCAGTACTTC. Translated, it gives CASSFPTLSYEQYF.

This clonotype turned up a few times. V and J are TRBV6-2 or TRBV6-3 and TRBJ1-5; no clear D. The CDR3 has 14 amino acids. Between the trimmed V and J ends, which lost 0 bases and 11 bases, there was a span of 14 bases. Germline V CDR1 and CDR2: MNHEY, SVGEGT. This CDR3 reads CASSYSGREQTQHF. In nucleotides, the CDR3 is TGTGCCAGCAGTTACTCAGGCCGAGAGCAGACCCAGCATTTT.

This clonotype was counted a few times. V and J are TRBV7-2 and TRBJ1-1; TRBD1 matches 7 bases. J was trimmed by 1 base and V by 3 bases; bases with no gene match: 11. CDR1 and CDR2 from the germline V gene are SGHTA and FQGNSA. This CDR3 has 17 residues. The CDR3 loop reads CASSLDSTGLRNTEAFF. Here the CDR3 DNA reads TGTGCCAGCAGCTTGGACTCGACAGGGCTAAGGAACACTGAAGCTTTCTTT.

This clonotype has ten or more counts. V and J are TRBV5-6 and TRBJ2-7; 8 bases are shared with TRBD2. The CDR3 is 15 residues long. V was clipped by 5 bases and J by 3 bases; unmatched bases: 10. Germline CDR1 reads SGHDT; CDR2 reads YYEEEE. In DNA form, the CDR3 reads TGTGCCAGCAGTTCCCTAGCGGGCCCAATCTACGAGCAGTACTTC. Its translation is CASSSLAGPIYEQYF.

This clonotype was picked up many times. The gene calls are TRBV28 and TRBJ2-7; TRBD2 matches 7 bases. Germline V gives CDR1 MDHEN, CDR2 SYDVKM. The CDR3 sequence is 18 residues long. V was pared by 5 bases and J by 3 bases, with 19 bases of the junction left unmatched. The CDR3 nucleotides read TGTGCCAGCAGTAAGGGCTGGGGAGGGGCAAGAGTCTACTACGAGCAGTACTTC. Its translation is CASSKGWGGARVYYEQYF.

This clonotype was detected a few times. For the CDR3, the DNA is TGTGCCAGCAGCCCCCAGTCGAGGGGGAGCGCCGGGGAGCTGTTTTTT. Its translation: CASSPQSRGSAGELFF. The chain employs TRBV7-8 and TRBJ2-2, with D possibly TRBD1 on 6 matching bases. The V end lost 5 bases, the J end lost 6 bases, and 19 bases lay between the germline ends. The CDR3 is made up of 16 amino acids. CDR1 SGHVS and CDR2 FQNEAQ come from the germline V gene.

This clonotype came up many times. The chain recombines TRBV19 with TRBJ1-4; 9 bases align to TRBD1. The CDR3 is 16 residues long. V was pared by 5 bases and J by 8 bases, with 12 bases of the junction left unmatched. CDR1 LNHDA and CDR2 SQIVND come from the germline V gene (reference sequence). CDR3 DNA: TGTGCCAGTAGTCCCCTGTCGGGACAGGGAACGGAAAAACTGTTTTTT. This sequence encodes CASSPLSGQGTEKLFF. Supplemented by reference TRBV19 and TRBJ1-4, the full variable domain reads DGGITQSPKYLFRKEGQNVTLSCEQNLNHDAMYWYRQDPGQGLRLIYYSQIVNDFQKGDIAEGYSVSREKKESFPLTVTSAQKNPTAFYLCASSPLSGQGTEKLFFGSGTQLSVL.

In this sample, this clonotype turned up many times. CDR3 nucleotides: TGTGCCAGCAGGGGGGGTTACGGTGGCTACACCTTC. It translates to CASRGGYGGYTF. This chain uses TRBV28 with TRBJ1-2, with D possibly being TRBD1 (5 bases). CDR3 length: 12 residues. V lost 6 bases and J lost 7, with 12 bases in between. CDR1 is MDHEN and CDR2 is SYDVKM in the germline V gene.

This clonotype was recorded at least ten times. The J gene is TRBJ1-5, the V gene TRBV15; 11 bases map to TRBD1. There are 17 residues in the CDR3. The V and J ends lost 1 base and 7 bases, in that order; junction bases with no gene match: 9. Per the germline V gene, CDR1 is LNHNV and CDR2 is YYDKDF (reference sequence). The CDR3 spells CATSRGGGTGGRQPQHF. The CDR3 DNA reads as TGTGCCACCAGCAGAGGCGGCGGGACAGGGGGTCGGCAGCCCCAGCATTTT.

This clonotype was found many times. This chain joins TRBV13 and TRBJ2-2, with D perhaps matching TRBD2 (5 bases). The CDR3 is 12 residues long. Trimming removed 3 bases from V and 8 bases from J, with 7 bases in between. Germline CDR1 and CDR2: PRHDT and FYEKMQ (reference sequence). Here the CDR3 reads CASSFRGGELFF. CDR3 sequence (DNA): TGTGCCAGCAGCTTCCGGGGAGGGGAGCTGTTTTTT.

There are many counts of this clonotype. CDR3 sequence (DNA): TGTGCCAGCAGACCAGTAACGACAGGGGTACCTGAAGCTTTCTTT. Amino acids: CASRPVTTGVPEAFF. The rearrangement uses TRBV7-2 and TRBJ1-1; 8 bases are a match to TRBD1. V shed 6 bases and J 6 bases; nucleotides not matched to a gene: 12. The CDR3 consists of 15 residues. Germline V CDR1 and CDR2: SGHTA, FQGNSA.

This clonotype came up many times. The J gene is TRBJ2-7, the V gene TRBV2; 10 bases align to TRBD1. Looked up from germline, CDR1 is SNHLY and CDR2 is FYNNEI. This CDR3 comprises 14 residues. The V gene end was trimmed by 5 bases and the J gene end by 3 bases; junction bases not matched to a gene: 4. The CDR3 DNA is TGTGCCAGCAGTCCGGGACAGGGGAGCTACGAGCAGTACGTC. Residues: CASSPGQGSYEQYV.

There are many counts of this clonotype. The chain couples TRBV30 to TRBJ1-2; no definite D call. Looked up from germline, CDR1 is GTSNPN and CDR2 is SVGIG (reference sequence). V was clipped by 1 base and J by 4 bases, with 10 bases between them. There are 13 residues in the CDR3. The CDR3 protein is CAWSARAPYGYTF. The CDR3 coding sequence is TGTGCCTGGAGTGCTCGGGCCCCCTATGGCTACACCTTC.

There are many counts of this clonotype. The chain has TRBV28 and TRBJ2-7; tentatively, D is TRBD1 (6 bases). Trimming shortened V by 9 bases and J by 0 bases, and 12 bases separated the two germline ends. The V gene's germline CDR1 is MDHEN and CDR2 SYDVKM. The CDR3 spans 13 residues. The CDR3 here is CASRDTRSYEQYF. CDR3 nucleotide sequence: TGTGCCAGTCGGGACACTCGCTCCTACGAGCAGTACTTC.

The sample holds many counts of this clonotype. The CDR3 protein is CASSVSSGTAYNEQFF. Written as DNA, the CDR3 is TGTGCCAGTAGTGTTTCTAGCGGGACAGCCTACAATGAGCAGTTCTTC. The chain links TRBV19 to TRBJ2-1, with TRBD2 matching over 9 bases. V trimming: 5 bases; J trimming: 2 bases; junction bases outside the gene matches: 7. The CDR3 is 16 amino acids. Germline V lookup: CDR1 LNHDA, CDR2 SQIVND (reference sequence).

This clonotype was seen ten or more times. CDR3 sequence (DNA): TGTGCCAGCAGTTTAAGTTCGGCAGGGCCGAGGTTGGGCTACACCTTC. Protein: CASSLSSAGPRLGYTF. The gene calls are TRBV12-3 or TRBV12-4 and TRBJ1-2; possibly TRBD1 for D (5 bases). This CDR3 has 16 residues. Between the trimmed V and J ends, which lost 2 bases and 8 bases, there was a span of 21 bases.

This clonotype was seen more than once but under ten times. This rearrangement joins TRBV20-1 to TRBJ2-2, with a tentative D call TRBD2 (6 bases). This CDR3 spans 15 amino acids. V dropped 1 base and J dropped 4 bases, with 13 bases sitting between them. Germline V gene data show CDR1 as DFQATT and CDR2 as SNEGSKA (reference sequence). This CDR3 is CSARGGGRFTGELFF. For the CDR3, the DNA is TGCAGTGCTAGAGGTGGTGGGAGGTTCACCGGGGAGCTGTTTTTT.

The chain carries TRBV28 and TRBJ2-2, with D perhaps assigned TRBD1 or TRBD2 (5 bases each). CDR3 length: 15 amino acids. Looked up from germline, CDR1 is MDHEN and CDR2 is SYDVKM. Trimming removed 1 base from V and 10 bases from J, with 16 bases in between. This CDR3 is CASSLSGTVKEELFF. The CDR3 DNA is TGTGCCAGCAGTTTATCGGGGACGGTGAAAGAGGAGCTGTTTTTT.